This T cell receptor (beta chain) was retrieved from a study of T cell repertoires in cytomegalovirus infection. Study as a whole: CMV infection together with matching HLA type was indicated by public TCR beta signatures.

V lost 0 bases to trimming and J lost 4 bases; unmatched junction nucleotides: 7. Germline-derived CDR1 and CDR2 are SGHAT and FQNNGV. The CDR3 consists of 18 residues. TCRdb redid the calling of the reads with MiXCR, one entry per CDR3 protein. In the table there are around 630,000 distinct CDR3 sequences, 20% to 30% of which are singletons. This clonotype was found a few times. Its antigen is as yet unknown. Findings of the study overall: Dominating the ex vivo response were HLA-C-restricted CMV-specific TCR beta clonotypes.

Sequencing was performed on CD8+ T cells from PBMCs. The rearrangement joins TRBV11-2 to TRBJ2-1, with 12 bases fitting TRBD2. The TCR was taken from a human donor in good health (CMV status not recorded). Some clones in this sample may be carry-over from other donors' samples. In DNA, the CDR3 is TGTGCCAGCAGCTTAGATCTGCTAGCGGGGGGGCTTTACAATGAGCAGTTCTTC. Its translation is CASSLDLLAGGLYNEQFF.